These 12 T cell receptor beta chains came from one sample sequenced in a study of cytomegalovirus exposure and HLA in healthy donors. Primers: 60 Vbeta forward and 13 Jbeta reverse. Repertoires were generated with immunoSEQ multiplex PCR, while TCRdb's copy carries only in-frame clones and drops some. Of 100,000 to 150,000 clones listed, around 85% are singletons. The sequenced sample consisted of PBMCs. The receptors originated from a man younger than 35 in good health and CMV-seropositive.

Worth noting for this clone: A junction end diverges from the germline sequence, so it may reflect a read error. The chain joins TRBV7-9 to TRBJ1-6; perhaps TRBD1 as D (5 bases). The CDR3 is made up of 15 amino acids. CDR1 and CDR2 from the germline V gene are SEHNR and FQNEAQ (reference sequence). CDR3 sequence: CSSSLTGSNNSPLHF. CDR3 DNA: TGTTCCAGCAGCTTAACAGGATCCAATAATTCACCCCTCCACTTT.

This clone was picked up one time. The chain couples TRBV11-2 to TRBJ1-2; D not certain. The germline V and J ends were trimmed by 5 bases and 4 bases, with 20 bases remaining between them. Germline V gene lookup returns CDR1 SGHAT and CDR2 FQNNGV. This CDR3 has 16 amino acids. The chain's CDR3 is CASSQGGTATIYGYTF. Here the CDR3 DNA reads TGTGCCAGCAGCCAAGGCGGCACCGCTACCATCTATGGCTACACCTTC.

V is TRBV13 and J is TRBJ2-1; D not certain. From germline, CDR1 is PRHDT and CDR2 FYEKMQ (reference sequence). The CDR3 length is 12 residues. Deletions cut 0 bases from V and 9 bases from J, with 6 bases between. The CDR3 nucleotides read TGTGCCAGCAGCTTAGGGAGCGTTGAGCAGTTCTTC. As protein: CASSLGSVEQFF.

The chain joins TRBV11-2 to TRBJ2-5; D is ambiguous. The V end was cut by 3 bases, the J end by 0 bases, with 5 bases between. The V gene's germline CDR1 is SGHAT and CDR2 FQNNGV. The CDR3 runs to 13 residues. CDR3 sequence: CASSLRYQETQYF. CDR3 bases: TGTGCCAGCAGCTTGAGGTACCAAGAGACCCAGTACTTC.

The J gene is TRBJ1-1, the V gene TRBV10-3; the match to TRBD1 covers 9 bases. This CDR3 is 16 amino acids long. Looked up from germline, CDR1 is ENHRY and CDR2 is SYGVKD. After removal of 6 bases from V and 0 bases from J, the junction contained 8 bases not matched to a gene. CDR3 protein: CAIRGTGSLMNTEAFF. The CDR3 nucleotides read TGTGCCATCAGGGGGACAGGGTCCCTAATGAACACTGAAGCTTTCTTT.

Written as DNA, the CDR3 is TGCGCCAGCAGCCAAGATCCGGGGAGGGCAAATAATGAGCAGTTCTTC. Its protein is CASSQDPGRANNEQFF. This chain joins TRBV4-3 and TRBJ2-1, with 7 bases identical to TRBD2. J was trimmed by 7 bases and V by 0 bases; bases with no gene match: 9. Germline assignment: CDR1 LGHNA and CDR2 YSLEER. The CDR3 covers 16 residues.

The chain employs TRBV2 and TRBJ2-3, with 8 nucleotides matching TRBD1. The germline CDR1 and CDR2 sequences are SNHLY and FYNNEI. V trimming: 5 bases; J trimming: 1 base; junction bases outside the gene matches: 5. The CDR3 is 15 amino acids. The CDR3 region has the DNA TGTGCCAGCAGTTCGGGACAGGATCGCACAGATACGCAGTATTTT. Translating it yields CASSSGQDRTDTQYF. Full variable domain (remainder filled in from reference TRBV2 and TRBJ2-3): EPEVTQTPSHQVTQMGQEVILRCVPISNHLYFYWYRQILGQKVEFLVSFYNNEISEKSEIFDDQFSVERPDGSNFTLKIRSTKLEDSAMYFCASSSGQDRTDTQYFGPGTRLTVL.

DNA of the CDR3: TGTGCCAGCAGCCCAAGGACTAGCGGGCTATACGAGCAGTACTTC. Encoded protein: CASSPRTSGLYEQYF. The chain employs TRBV7-9 and TRBJ2-7; 11 nucleotides line up with TRBD2. There are 15 residues in the CDR3. The trim removed 5 bases at V and 4 bases at J, leaving 7 bases unmatched. Per germline, CDR1 SEHNR and CDR2 FQNEAQ (reference sequence).

This chain connects TRBV29-1 to TRBJ2-7; 8 bases fit TRBD2. V lost 6 bases and J lost 4; bases outside the gene matches: 5. The length of the CDR3 is 12 residues. Germline lookup yields CDR1 SQVTM and CDR2 ANQGSEA. This chain's CDR3 is CSVLAARYEQYF. CDR3 in DNA: TGCAGCGTACTAGCGGCCCGTTACGAGCAGTACTTC.

V usage is TRBV6-1 and J usage is TRBJ1-2, with D uncertain. This CDR3 spans 13 amino acids. Germline assignment: CDR1 MNHNS and CDR2 SASEGT. V dropped 8 bases and J dropped 1 base, with 11 bases sitting between them. In DNA form, the CDR3 reads TGTGCCAGCGCGGAAAACCTTAACTATGGCTACACCTTC. Amino acid sequence: CASAENLNYGYTF.

This clone was found a few times. The chain has TRBV10-3 and TRBJ1-1, with D maybe TRBD1 (5 bases). The CDR3 consists of 16 residues. Germline CDR1 reads ENHRY; CDR2 reads SYGVKD. Trimming shortened V by 3 bases and J by 2 bases, and 16 bases separated the two germline ends. Here the CDR3 DNA reads TGTGCCATCAGTGACATTTCTACAGGCTTTAACACTGAAGCTTTCTTT. Translation gives CAISDISTGFNTEAFF.

This clone showed up just once. The chain couples TRBV4-1 to TRBJ2-5; TRBD2 matches at 8 bases. V lost 3 bases and J lost 2; bases outside the gene matches: 8. This CDR3 is built from 16 residues. CDR1 and CDR2 (germline): MGHRA, YSYEKL. The CDR3 protein is CASSQVRGAPQETQYF. DNA of the CDR3: TGCGCCAGCAGCCAGGTGCGGGGGGCGCCTCAAGAGACCCAGTACTTC.